The rows below give T cell receptor beta chains drawn from one sample of a study of blood T cell repertoires in COVID-19. The data were produced by immunoSEQ multiplex PCR, yet TCRdb's version contains in-frame clones alone and is incomplete. This sample has more than 100,000 clones, with approximately 80% found just once. Sequencing was done on a sample of peripheral blood. The source is a woman aged 55-69 years with active or convalescent COVID-19. CDR3s include the opening cysteine and the closing phenylalanine or tryptophan. The D gene is left open where the match is weak. Expanded clones are given a class, and other clones once, few, many or no size at all.

CDR3 protein | CDR3 DNA | D gene | clone size | J gene | V gene
CASSLTGGQGYEQYF | TGTGCCAGCAGTCTAACAGGGGGACAGGGATACGAGCAGTACTTC | TRBD1 | - | TRBJ2-7 | TRBV7-3
CASSLTVLAKNIQYF | TGTGCCAGCAGCTTGACGGTTCTAGCCAAAAACATTCAGTACTTC | - | - | TRBJ2-4 | TRBV5-6
CATSNPNYYGYTF | TGTGCCACCAGCAATCCCAACTACTATGGCTACACCTTC | - | - | TRBJ1-2 | TRBV15
CASSVLAGSSYNEQFF | TGTGCCAGCAGCGTCCTAGCGGGGAGCTCCTACAATGAGCAGTTCTTC | TRBD2 | - | TRBJ2-1 | TRBV9
CAISSTVGPDEAFF | TGTGCCATCAGTTCGACAGTCGGACCCGATGAAGCTTTCTTT | - | - | TRBJ1-1 | TRBV10-3
CASSLQKGKLFF | TGTGCCAGCAGCTTACAGAAGGGGAAACTGTTTTTT | - | - | TRBJ1-4 | TRBV11-2
CASSLAPGSKPQHF | TGTGCCAGCAGCTTAGCCCCGGGGTCGAAGCCCCAGCATTTT | - | few | TRBJ1-5 | TRBV7-2
CASSLQISDKKLFF | TGTGCCAGCAGCCTTCAGATTTCGGACAAAAAACTGTTTTTT | - | - | TRBJ1-4 | TRBV7-8
CASSLFRGNEKLFF | TGTGCCAGCAGTTTATTTCGGGGAAATGAAAAACTGTTTTTT | - | - | TRBJ1-4 | TRBV28
CASSPGGYYGYTF | TGTGCCAGCAGTCCGGGGGGGTATTATGGCTACACCTTC | - | - | TRBJ1-2 | TRBV12-3/TRBV12-4
CASALGTSGLLSSYNEQFF | TGTGCCAGCGCCCTTGGGACTAGCGGGCTATTGAGCTCCTACAATGAGCAGTTCTTC | TRBD2 | few | TRBJ2-1 | TRBV28
CASSFRGGVAYEQYF | TGTGCCAGCAGCTTCCGCGGCGGAGTGGCCTACGAGCAGTACTTC | - | once | TRBJ2-7 | TRBV5-7
CASSPQEGDTQYF | TGTGCCAGCAGCCCCCAGGAGGGAGATACGCAGTATTTT | - | - | TRBJ2-3 | TRBV4-2
CASSMGDTGNTEAFF | TGTGCCAGTAGTATGGGGGACACGGGGAACACTGAAGCTTTCTTT | - | - | TRBJ1-1 | TRBV19
CASGNQGRNEQFF | TGTGCCAGCGGGAATCAGGGGCGGAATGAGCAGTTCTTC | - | - | TRBJ2-1 | TRBV6-5
CASSPGSGDQETQYF | TGTGCCAGCTCACCGGGCAGCGGAGACCAAGAGACCCAGTACTTC | - | - | TRBJ2-5 | TRBV18
CASSPSSMNTEAFF | TGTGCCAGCTCCCCAAGCTCTATGAACACTGAAGCTTTCTTT | - | - | TRBJ1-1 | TRBV18
CASTHRGGYGYTF | TGTGCCAGTACCCACAGGGGTGGCTATGGCTACACCTTC | TRBD1 | - | TRBJ1-2 | TRBV19
CASSTPSGGNNEQFF | TGTGCCAGCAGCACCCCTAGCGGGGGGAACAATGAGCAGTTCTTC | TRBD2 | - | TRBJ2-1 | TRBV28
CATSADKYNEQFF | TGTGCCACCAGTGCCGACAAATACAATGAGCAGTTCTTC | - | - | TRBJ2-1 | TRBV24-1
CASSNTEGAGANVLTF | TGTGCCAGCAGCAACACCGAGGGCGCTGGGGCCAACGTCCTGACTTTC | - | - | TRBJ2-6 | TRBV21-1